This T cell receptor beta chain stems from a study of T cells in Graves' hyperthyroidism and ophthalmopathy. Overall study findings and caveats: By a 13 V-J model, ophthalmopathy was set apart from stable hyperthyroidism. Blood samples included most of the expanded thyroid clonotypes exceeding 0.001.

Comments on this clonotype: Its specificity is unknown.

TCR beta CDR3 region amplification was performed from RNA transcripts. First-round RT-PCR with HTBI primers amplified the TCR CDR3 region. MiXCR, applied by TCRdb to the multiplex PCR reads, yields one record per CDR3 protein. The sample lists a few hundred thousand distinct CDR3 sequences; more than 11% were seen once. PBMCs were collected from a roughly 9.7 ml volume of fresh peripheral blood. Sample: blood. The source is a woman in her 30s with Graves' hyperthyroidism that later progressed to Graves' ophthalmopathy.

In DNA, the CDR3 is TGCGCCAGCAGCCGTTCCGGGGGCGCGGAGGAGACCCAGTACTTC. This codes for CASSRSGGAEETQYF. The chain couples TRBV5-1 to TRBJ2-5; D could derive from TRBD1 or TRBD2 (6 bases each). CDR1 SGHRS and CDR2 YFSETQ come from the germline V gene. Trimming left V 4 bases short and J 5 bases short, with 18 bases between. CDR3 length: 15 amino acids.